The clone carrying this TCR beta chain was picked up a small number of times. Its antigen is currently unknown. CDR3 size: 14 residues. V lost 1 base, J lost 4 bases, and 7 bases lay in between. CDR1 and CDR2 (germline): KGHDR, SFDVKD. The data were taken from a study of T-cell memory formation after mild COVID-19. Study-wide context: Clustering of TCRs was largely donor specific.

Regarding the study as a whole: The study found balanced CD4/CD8 in clones contracting day 15 to 85 and a CD4+ lean in later expanders.

TCRdb re-called the 5' RACE reads with MiXCR, one entry per CDR3 protein. The repertoire has around 200,000 distinct CDR3 sequences, around 30% of them found once; the top ten carry about an eighth. The specimen was PBMCs or a T cell subset sorted from them (not recorded which). The sequence was obtained from an adult woman who had mild COVID-19 (a few samples of this study predate the infection). Cell type and time point are not known. The chain uses TRBV24-1 and TRBJ2-1; the D is unclear. Here the CDR3 reads CATSDFSTYNEQFF. In DNA, the CDR3 is TGTGCCACCAGTGATTTTTCTACATACAATGAGCAGTTCTTC.